These T cell receptor beta chains were read from a single sample in a study of Ad26.COV2.S vaccination and SARS-CoV-2 variants. Libraries were prepared by immunoSEQ multiplex PCR; TCRdb keeps only in-frame clonotypes and omits some of them. The data hold hundreds of thousands of clones, with around 92% observed a single time. The starting material was peripheral blood, obtained in a trial of Ad26.COV2.S vaccine versus placebo. Source of these receptors: a person aged 18-65 years who received the Ad26.COV2.S COVID-19 vaccine or a placebo. CDR3s include the opening cysteine and the closing phenylalanine or tryptophan. Each record gives: J gene, V gene, CDR3 length, clone size, D gene, CDR3 DNA, CDR3 protein. A D gene is named only where the DNA matches it firmly. Clone size appears in some rows only: once, few, many, or a class for an expanded clone.

>TRBJ1-6|TRBV30|15|few|-
TGTGCCGGCCGGGACACGAGCTCCTATAATTCACCCCTCCACTTT
CAGRDTSSYNSPLHF
>TRBJ2-1|TRBV27|17|-|-
TGTGCCAGCAGTCCGTCAGGAGCGGGCCACTCCTACAATGAGCAGTTCTTC
CASSPSGAGHSYNEQFF
>TRBJ2-2|TRBV2|15|-|-
TGTGCCAGCAGTGCCGAGACAGTTAACACCGGGGAGCTGTTTTTT
CASSAETVNTGELFF
>TRBJ2-7|TRBV21-1|13|-|-
TGTGCCAGTGGCACCCCAACCTCCTACGAGCAGTACTTC
CASGTPTSYEQYF
>TRBJ2-1|TRBV5-1|15|-|TRBD1
TGCGCCAGCAGCTTGCAGGGGGACCCCTACAATGAGCAGTTCTTC
CASSLQGDPYNEQFF
>TRBJ1-1|TRBV9|14|-|-
TGTGCCAGCAGCGGCTTGTCGAAGGGGACTGAAGCTTTCTTT
CASSGLSKGTEAFF
>TRBJ1-4|TRBV18|15|-|-
TGTGCCAGCTCACCGGGACAACTTAATAATGAAAAACTGTTTTTT
CASSPGQLNNEKLFF
>TRBJ2-7|TRBV27|15|-|TRBD2
TGTGCCAGCAGTTTCGCTCTAGCGGGAGGGTACGAGCAGTACTTC
CASSFALAGGYEQYF
>TRBJ2-1|TRBV18|16|-|-
TGTGCCAGCTCACCACTATTAGCCGGGACTGACAATGAGCAGTTCTTC
CASSPLLAGTDNEQFF
>TRBJ2-1|TRBV14|14|-|TRBD2
TGTGCCAGCAGCCAAGGGAACGGGAGGAATGAGCAGTTCTTC
CASSQGNGRNEQFF
>TRBJ2-1|TRBV14|16|-|-
TGTGCCAGCAGCCAAGGTAGGACAACGTCGCGTAATGAGCAGTTCTTC
CASSQGRTTSRNEQFF
>TRBJ1-2|TRBV3-1/TRBV3-2|15|-|-
TGTGCCAGCAGCCAAGATCGGCAGGGAAGAGATGGCTACACCTTC
CASSQDRQGRDGYTF
>TRBJ2-5|TRBV3-1/TRBV3-2|21|-|-
TGTGCCAGCAGCCAAGAATGGGGGCGTGGCAGGGAAAGCGGCATCCAAGAGACCCAGTACTTC
CASSQEWGRGRESGIQETQYF
>TRBJ1-2|TRBV5-6|11|-|-
TGTGCCAGCAGCTTGCGGGTTGGCTACACCTTC
CASSLRVGYTF
>TRBJ1-6|TRBV18|13|-|-
TGTGCCAGCTCAATGGGGAGAAATTCACCCCTCCACTTT
CASSMGRNSPLHF
>TRBJ2-3|TRBV10-3|17|-|TRBD1
TGTGCCATCAGTGGCCACAGGGGACCCCTAAGCACAGATACGCAGTATTTT
CAISGHRGPLSTDTQYF
>TRBJ2-3|TRBV27|13|once|-
TGTGCCAGCAGTTTGGGGTACGCAGATACGCAGTATTTT
CASSLGYADTQYF
>TRBJ2-7|TRBV6-2/TRBV6-3|16|-|-
TGTGCCAGCAGCCGCGAGAACTGGAGGGCCAGGGACGAGCAGTACTTC
CASSRENWRARDEQYF
>TRBJ2-5|TRBV7-2|14|-|-
TGTGCCAGCAGCTTAGATCGCGGGTCAGAGACCCAGTACTTC
CASSLDRGSETQYF
>TRBJ2-1|TRBV15|20|-|-
TGTGCCACCAGCAGAGGGCCGATCCCGGACCCCGAAGAAAGGTACAATGAGCAGTTCTTC
CATSRGPIPDPEERYNEQFF
>TRBJ1-2|TRBV29-1|15|-|-
TGCAGCGTTGAAGATGACAGGACTACGGGGTATGGCTACACCTTC
CSVEDDRTTGYGYTF
>TRBJ2-7|TRBV19|11|-|-
TGTGCCAGTAGTTCAACCTACGAGCAGTACTTC
CASSSTYEQYF
>TRBJ1-4|TRBV18|16|-|TRBD1
TGTGCCAGCTCATCCGCCACAGGGGGTGCTAATGAAAAACTGTTTTTT
CASSSATGGANEKLFF
>TRBJ1-6|TRBV30|14|-|-
TGTGCCTGGAGTGTAGGGTTGCAGGGGACACCCCTCCACTTT
CAWSVGLQGTPLHF
>TRBJ2-1|TRBV29-1|15|-|TRBD1
TGCAGCGTTGACCCGCGGACAGGGTTCTACAATGAGCAGTTCTTC
CSVDPRTGFYNEQFF
>TRBJ2-6|TRBV7-2|16|-|-
TGTGCCAGCAGCTCCTATCGGGGTTCCGGGGCCAACGTCCTGACTTTC
CASSSYRGSGANVLTF
>TRBJ2-3|TRBV4-1|17|-|-
TGCGCCAGCAGCCAAGGGGGTAAGCCCAGAGGGACAGATACGCAGTATTTT
CASSQGGKPRGTDTQYF
>TRBJ2-7|TRBV5-6|17|-|-
TGTGCCAGCAGCCCCGGAGGGTGGGCCACGCCACTCAATGGGCAGTACTTC
CASSPGGWATPLNGQYF
>TRBJ2-7|TRBV6-2/TRBV6-3|17|-|TRBD1
TGTGCCAGCAGTTACTCCCCTGGACAGGGTTCGAACTACGAGCAGTACTTC
CASSYSPGQGSNYEQYF
>TRBJ1-4|TRBV4-3|16|-|TRBD1
TGCGCCAGCAGCCGAGGACAGGGATCAGCTAATGAAAAACTGTTTTTT
CASSRGQGSANEKLFF
>TRBJ2-7|TRBV6-2/TRBV6-3|12|-|-
TGTGCCAGCAGCCGCGGAACCTACGAGCAGTACTTC
CASSRGTYEQYF
>TRBJ2-7|TRBV7-2|13|-|TRBD1
TGTGCCAGCAGCACAGGGGGCTACTACGAGCAGTACTTC
CASSTGGYYEQYF
>TRBJ2-5|TRBV2|13|once|-
TGTGCCAGCAGTGGAGGAGGGATAGGGACCCAGTACTTC
CASSGGGIGTQYF
>TRBJ2-1|TRBV4-2|14|-|TRBD1
TGTGCCAGCAGCCAAGAGAGGGACAGGAATGAGCAGTTCTTC
CASSQERDRNEQFF
>TRBJ1-3|TRBV6-5|14|-|-
TGTGCCAGCAGCGTTCCGGGGGTTGGAAACACCATATATTTT
CASSVPGVGNTIYF
>TRBJ1-5|TRBV2|15|-|TRBD1
TGTGCCAGCAGCCTCGGACAGGGGACAGGTCAGCCCCAGCATTTT
CASSLGQGTGQPQHF
>TRBJ2-5|TRBV29-1|11|-|-
TGCAGCGTTGTCCTCCGTGAGACCCAGTACTTC
CSVVLRETQYF
>TRBJ1-5|TRBV7-2|15|-|-
TGTGCCAGCAGCTTAGACAGGGCCAGCAATCAGCCCCAGCATTTT
CASSLDRASNQPQHF
>TRBJ1-5|TRBV2|14|-|TRBD1
TGTGCCAGCAGCTTAGGGACAGGAGGTCAGCCCCAGCATTTT
CASSLGTGGQPQHF
>TRBJ2-2|TRBV11-3|16|-|TRBD2
TGTGCCAGCAGCGGAAGGGCTAGCGGAAACACCGGGGAGCTGTTTTTT
CASSGRASGNTGELFF
>TRBJ2-1|TRBV12-3/TRBV12-4|13|-|TRBD2
TGTGCCAGCAGCCCTAGCGGGGACAATGAGCAGTTCTTC
CASSPSGDNEQFF